A selection of T cell receptor beta chains follows, all from one sample in a study of identical twins. TCRdb itself ran the 5' RACE reads through MiXCR, one entry per CDR3 protein. This table has about 100,000 distinct CDR3 sequences, 5.9% appearing once. Sequenced sample: memory T cells sorted from blood. Receptors originate from a woman between 50 and 59 years old in good health. The CDR3 runs from the conserved cysteine through the conserved F or W. The D gene is left open where the match is weak. Clone size is stated in some rows and not others, as once, few, many or a class when expanded.

D gene | J gene | V gene | clone size | CDR3 protein | CDR3 DNA
TRBD2 | TRBJ2-1 | TRBV3-1 | many | CASSPNLGTSGYNEQFF | TGTGCCAGCAGCCCAAACCTCGGGACTAGCGGGTACAATGAGCAGTTCTTC
- | TRBJ2-3 | TRBV21-1 | few | CASSKAGGSTDTQYF | TGTGCCAGCAGCAAAGCGGGCGGGAGCACAGATACGCAGTATTTT
TRBD2 | TRBJ2-1 | TRBV4-1 | many | CASSQGPSGRGNEQFF | TGCGCCAGCAGCCAAGGTCCCAGCGGGAGGGGCAATGAGCAGTTCTTC
- | TRBJ2-7 | TRBV7-8 | - | CASSVQGSQYF | TGTGCCAGCAGCGTCCAGGGGTCCCAGTACTTC
- | TRBJ1-2 | TRBV5-5 | many | CASSSWRQGMSGYTF | TGTGCCAGCAGCTCGTGGCGTCAGGGGATGAGCGGCTACACCTTC
TRBD1 | TRBJ2-1 | TRBV6-5 | few | CASSYSGTGYNEQFF | TGTGCCAGCAGTTACTCCGGGACAGGCTACAATGAGCAGTTCTTC
TRBD1 | TRBJ1-2 | TRBV6-4 | few | CASSDPGQGMRRGYTF | TGTGCCAGCAGTGACCCGGGACAGGGGATGAGGAGAGGCTACACCTTC
TRBD1 | TRBJ2-7 | TRBV30 | - | CAKQDRGVSYEQYF | TGTGCCAAACAGGACAGGGGAGTATCCTACGAGCAGTACTTC
- | TRBJ2-3 | TRBV27 | many | CASSLSVGRDTQYF | TGTGCCAGCAGTTTATCGGTTGGGCGGGATACGCAGTATTTT
- | TRBJ2-3 | TRBV4-1 | many | CASSQVWAGDTQYF | TGCGCCAGCAGCCAGGTTTGGGCGGGAGATACGCAGTATTTT
- | TRBJ2-7 | TRBV29-1 | many | CSVGQGLNYEQYF | TGCAGCGTTGGTCAGGGTTTAAACTACGAGCAGTACTTC
TRBD1 | TRBJ2-3 | TRBV7-9 | - | CASSRTGSTDTQYF | TGTGCCAGCAGTAGGACAGGTAGCACAGATACGCAGTATTTT
- | TRBJ2-3 | TRBV11-2 | - | CASSLERGTQYF | TGTGCCAGCAGCTTAGAGCGGGGAACGCAGTATTTT
TRBD2 | TRBJ2-1 | TRBV11-3 | many | CASSRSGGSPVGEQFF | TGTGCCAGCAGCCGTTCTGGCGGGAGTCCCGTCGGTGAGCAGTTCTTC
TRBD2 | TRBJ2-1 | TRBV29-1 | few | CSVGLASGEQFF | TGCAGCGTCGGACTAGCTTCAGGTGAGCAGTTCTTC
TRBD1 | TRBJ1-2 | TRBV12-3/TRBV12-4 | many | CASGQGGRWGYTF | TGTGCCAGCGGACAGGGGGGGCGATGGGGCTACACCTTC
- | TRBJ1-2 | TRBV10-3 | - | CAISADNYGYTF | TGTGCCATCAGCGCCGACAACTATGGCTACACCTTC
- | TRBJ2-5 | TRBV30 | once | CAWTPGGQETQYF | TGTGCCTGGACTCCTGGGGGCCAAGAGACCCAGTACTTC
- | TRBJ1-2 | TRBV10-3 | many | CAISESALLPGYTF | TGTGCCATCAGTGAGTCGGCCCTCCTCCCCGGCTACACCTTC
- | TRBJ2-1 | TRBV5-4 | few | CASSLGGGRSSYNEQFF | TGTGCCAGCAGCTTGGGGGGCGGCAGGAGCTCCTACAATGAGCAGTTCTTC
- | TRBJ2-3 | TRBV5-6 | many | CASSPYREGADTQYF | TGTGCCAGCAGCCCGTACAGGGAAGGAGCAGATACGCAGTATTTT
TRBD1 | TRBJ2-3 | TRBV23-1 | - | CASSQSDQQGLAGTDTQYF | TGCGCCAGCAGTCAATCAGACCAACAGGGGTTGGCGGGCACAGATACGCAGTATTTT
- | TRBJ2-1 | TRBV11-2 | many | CASSLVRGLQFF | TGTGCCAGCAGCTTAGTAAGGGGGTTGCAGTTCTTC
- | TRBJ2-3 | TRBV12-3/TRBV12-4 | medium-sized | CASSNRGTQYF | TGTGCCAGCTCTAACCGCGGAACGCAGTATTTT
- | TRBJ1-1 | TRBV20-1 | many | CSASVGPHATEAFF | TGCAGTGCTTCTGTCGGGCCCCACGCCACTGAAGCTTTCTTT
- | TRBJ1-4 | TRBV12-3/TRBV12-4 | many | CASTPILGLGKLFF | TGTGCCAGCACCCCGATTCTGGGCCTCGGAAAACTGTTTTTT
TRBD2 | TRBJ2-1 | TRBV24-1 | once | CATSDPTGGYNEQFF | TGTGCCACCAGTGATCCCACGGGGGGCTACAATGAGCAGTTCTTC
TRBD1 | TRBJ1-4 | TRBV7-6 | few | CASSPAGQGDEKLFF | TGTGCCAGCAGCCCAGCGGGACAGGGAGATGAAAAACTGTTTTTT
TRBD2 | TRBJ2-7 | TRBV5-1 | many | CASTPGSGTSYEQYF | TGCGCCAGCACCCCGGGTAGCGGGACTTCCTACGAGCAGTACTTC
- | TRBJ2-3 | TRBV12-3/TRBV12-4 | - | CASRGEGTDTQYF | TGTGCCAGCAGGGGTGAGGGCACAGATACGCAGTATTTT
TRBD2 | TRBJ2-1 | TRBV20-1 | - | CSASLGLAGVGSYNEQFF | TGCAGTGCTAGTTTGGGACTAGCGGGAGTAGGCTCCTACAATGAGCAGTTCTTC
- | TRBJ2-3 | TRBV24-1 | many | CATSELRTDTQYF | TGTGCCACCAGTGAGTTACGCACAGATACGCAGTATTTT
- | TRBJ2-7 | TRBV7-8 | few | CASSLKRVQGHEQYF | TGTGCCAGCAGCTTAAAACGGGTCCAGGGACACGAGCAGTACTTC
TRBD1 | TRBJ2-1 | TRBV12-3/TRBV12-4 | many | CASSMVGAGGRGEQFF | TGTGCCAGCAGTATGGTGGGCGCAGGGGGCAGGGGTGAGCAGTTCTTC
- | TRBJ2-1 | TRBV2 | many | CASLGGATEQFF | TGTGCCAGCCTCGGGGGAGCAACTGAGCAGTTCTTC
- | TRBJ1-6 | TRBV3-1 | few | CASSHFAGGNSPLHF | TGTGCCAGCAGCCATTTCGCGGGGGGGAATTCACCCCTCCACTTT
- | TRBJ1-2 | TRBV30 | many | CAWSRGRDYGYTF | TGTGCCTGGAGTAGGGGACGGGACTATGGCTACACCTTC
- | TRBJ1-2 | TRBV7-2 | many | CASSLEGLNVGHYGYTF | TGTGCCAGCAGCTTAGAAGGACTCAACGTGGGGCACTATGGCTACACCTTC
TRBD2 | TRBJ2-1 | TRBV7-2 | many | CASSATGREEFF | TGTGCCAGCAGCGCTACTGGGCGGGAGGAGTTCTTC
TRBD2 | TRBJ2-4 | TRBV12-3/TRBV12-4 | many | CASSPRGAGGVNIQYF | TGTGCCAGCAGTCCCCGGGGAGCGGGAGGGGTAAACATTCAGTACTTC
- | TRBJ2-1 | TRBV3-1 | - | CASRNSRGGSYNEQFF | TGTGCCAGCAGGAATAGCAGGGGAGGCTCCTACAATGAGCAGTTCTTC
TRBD1 | TRBJ2-7 | TRBV6-2/TRBV6-3 | many | CASRYPTGSGSYEQYF | TGTGCCAGCCGCTACCCGACAGGGAGCGGCTCCTACGAGCAGTACTTC
TRBD2 | TRBJ2-1 | TRBV11-2 | - | CASSSLPGLQFF | TGTGCCAGCAGCTCCCTACCGGGACTACAGTTCTTC
- | TRBJ2-7 | TRBV7-9 | many | CASSGNPISYEQYF | TGTGCCAGCAGCGGAAACCCCATCTCCTACGAGCAGTACTTC
- | TRBJ1-2 | TRBV12-3/TRBV12-4 | many | CASSRGGSALYGYTF | TGTGCCAGCAGCCGGGGGGGGTCCGCCCTCTATGGCTACACCTTC
- | TRBJ2-1 | TRBV10-3 | many | CAISPTRPVNNEQFF | TGTGCCATCAGCCCCACTAGGCCAGTAAACAATGAGCAGTTCTTC
TRBD1 | TRBJ2-1 | TRBV12-5 | few | CASGLPQGARQFF | TGTGCTAGTGGTTTGCCACAGGGGGCCCGGCAGTTCTTC
TRBD2 | TRBJ2-3 | TRBV10-2 | few | CASSESAGTSGIGGTDTQYF | TGCGCCAGCAGTGAGTCGGCGGGGACTAGCGGGATCGGTGGCACAGATACGCAGTATTTT
- | TRBJ1-2 | TRBV29-1 | - | CSVEEPVGSGYTF | TGCAGCGTTGAAGAACCTGTGGGGAGTGGCTACACCTTC
- | TRBJ2-1 | TRBV12-3/TRBV12-4 | many | CASRVGTYNEQFF | TGTGCCAGCAGGGTAGGGACCTACAATGAGCAGTTCTTC
- | TRBJ2-1 | TRBV24-1 | many | CATSDPFSSEQFF | TGTGCCACCAGTGATCCCTTTTCTAGTGAGCAGTTCTTC
- | TRBJ2-1 | TRBV25-1 | - | CASSGLNMDNEQFF | TGTGCCAGCAGTGGACTCAATATGGACAATGAGCAGTTCTTC
TRBD2 | TRBJ2-1 | TRBV7-2 | many | CASSLSGGLNEQFF | TGTGCCAGCTCTCTCAGCGGGGGATTAAATGAGCAGTTCTTC